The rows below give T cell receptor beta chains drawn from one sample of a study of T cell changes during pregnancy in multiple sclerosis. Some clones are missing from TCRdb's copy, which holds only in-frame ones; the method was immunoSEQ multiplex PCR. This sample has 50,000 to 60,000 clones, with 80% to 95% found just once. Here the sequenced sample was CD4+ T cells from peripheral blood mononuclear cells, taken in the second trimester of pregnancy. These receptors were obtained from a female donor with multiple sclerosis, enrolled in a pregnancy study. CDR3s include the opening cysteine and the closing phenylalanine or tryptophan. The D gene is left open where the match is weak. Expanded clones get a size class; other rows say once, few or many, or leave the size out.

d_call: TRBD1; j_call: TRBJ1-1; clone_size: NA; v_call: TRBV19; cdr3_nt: TGTGCCAGTAGTATGTGGGACAGGCCGAACACTGAAGCTTTCTTT; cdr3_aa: CASSMWDRPNTEAFF
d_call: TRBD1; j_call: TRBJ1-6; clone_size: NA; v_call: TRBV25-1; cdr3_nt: TGTGCCAGCAGTGGGGGACAGGGCCCTTCACCCCTCCACTTT; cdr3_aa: CASSGGQGPSPLHF
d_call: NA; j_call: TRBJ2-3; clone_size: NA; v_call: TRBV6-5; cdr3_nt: TGTGCCAGCAGAGGGGGGGGGTCAGATACGCAGTATTTT; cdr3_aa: CASRGGGSDTQYF
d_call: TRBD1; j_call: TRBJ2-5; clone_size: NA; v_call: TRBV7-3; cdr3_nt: TGTGCCAGCAGTCTAACAGGGGGGAGTAGGGAGACCCAGTACTTC; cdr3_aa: CASSLTGGSRETQYF
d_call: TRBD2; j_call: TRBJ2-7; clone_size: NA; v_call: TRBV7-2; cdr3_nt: TGTGCCAGCAGCCAACGAATAGGACTAGCGGTCAACGAGCAGTACTTC; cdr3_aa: CASSQRIGLAVNEQYF
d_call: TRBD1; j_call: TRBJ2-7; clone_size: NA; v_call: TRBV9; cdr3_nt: TGTGCCAGCAGCATCGGGACAGGTCCCTACGAGCAGTACTTC; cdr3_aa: CASSIGTGPYEQYF
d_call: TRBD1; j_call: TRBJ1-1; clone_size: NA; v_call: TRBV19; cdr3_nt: TGTGCCAGTAGTATCAACAGGGGTGGTGAAGCTTTCTTT; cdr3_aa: CASSINRGGEAFF
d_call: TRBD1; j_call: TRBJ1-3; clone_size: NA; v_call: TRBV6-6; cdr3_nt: TGTGCCAGCAGCCCGACAGGGACCGGAAACACCATATATTTT; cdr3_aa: CASSPTGTGNTIYF
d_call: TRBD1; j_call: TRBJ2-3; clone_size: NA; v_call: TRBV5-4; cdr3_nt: TGTGCCAGCAGCCACCGGACAGGGTACACAGATACGCAGTATTTT; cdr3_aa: CASSHRTGYTDTQYF
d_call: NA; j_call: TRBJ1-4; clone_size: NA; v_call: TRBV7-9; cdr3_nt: TGTGCCAGCAGCAATCCGGGCTCGGGAGAAAAACTGTTTTTT; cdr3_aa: CASSNPGSGEKLFF
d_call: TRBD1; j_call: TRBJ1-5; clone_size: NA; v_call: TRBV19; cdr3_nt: TGTGCCAGTAGTGCGCCAGGGGGCCAGGGCAATCAGCCCCAGCATTTT; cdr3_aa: CASSAPGGQGNQPQHF
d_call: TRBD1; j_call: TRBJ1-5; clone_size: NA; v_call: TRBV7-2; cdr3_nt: TGTGCCAGCAGCCCACGGCAGGGGGATCAGCCCCAGCATTTT; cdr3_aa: CASSPRQGDQPQHF
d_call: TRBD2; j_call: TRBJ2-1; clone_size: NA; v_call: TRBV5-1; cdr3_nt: TGCGCCAGCAGCAAGGGGACTAGCGGAGGCACCTACAATGAGCAGTTCTTC; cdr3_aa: CASSKGTSGGTYNEQFF
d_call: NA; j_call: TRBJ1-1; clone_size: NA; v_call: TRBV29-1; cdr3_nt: TGCAGCGTTGTTAGGGAGGGGGTGGTTGAAGCTTTCTTT; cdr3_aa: CSVVREGVVEAFF
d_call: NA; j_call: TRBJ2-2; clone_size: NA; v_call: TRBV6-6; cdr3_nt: TGTGCCAGCATGGTCAGGTTCAACACCGGGGAGCTGTTTTTT; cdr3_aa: CASMVRFNTGELFF
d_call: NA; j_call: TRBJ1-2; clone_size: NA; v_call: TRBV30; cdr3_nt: TGTGCCTGCCCAGGGCAGGGCAGGGGCTACACCTTC; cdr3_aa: CACPGQGRGYTF
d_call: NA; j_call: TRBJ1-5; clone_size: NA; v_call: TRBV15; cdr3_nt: TGTGCCACCAGCAGTTCGTTATATCAGCCCCAGCATTTT; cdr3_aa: CATSSSLYQPQHF
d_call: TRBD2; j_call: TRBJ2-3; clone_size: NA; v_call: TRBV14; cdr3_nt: TGTGCCAGCAGCCAACCCTCTAGCGGGAGTCCAGATACGCAGTATTTT; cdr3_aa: CASSQPSSGSPDTQYF
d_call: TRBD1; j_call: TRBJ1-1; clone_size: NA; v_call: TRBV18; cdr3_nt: TGTGCCAGCTCACCACTGGACAGGGGGCGGGTGAGCACTGAAGCTTTCTTT; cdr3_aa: CASSPLDRGRVSTEAFF
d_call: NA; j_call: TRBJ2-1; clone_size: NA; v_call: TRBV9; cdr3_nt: TGTGCCAGCTGTCTCAGCGAAAAAAGCAATGAGCAGTTCTTC; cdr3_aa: CASCLSEKSNEQFF
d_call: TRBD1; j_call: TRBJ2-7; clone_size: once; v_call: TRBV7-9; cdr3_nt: TGTGCCAGCAGCTTAATGGGGACAGGAAAGGGCGAGCAGTACTTC; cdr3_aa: CASSLMGTGKGEQYF
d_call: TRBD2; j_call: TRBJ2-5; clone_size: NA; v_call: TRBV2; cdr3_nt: TGTGCCAGCAGAGGACTAGCGGGGGGGCCCGGGGAGACCCAGTACTTC; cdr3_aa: CASRGLAGGPGETQYF
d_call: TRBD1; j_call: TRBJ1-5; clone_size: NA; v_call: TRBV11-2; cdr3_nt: TGTGCCAGCAGCTTATTAGGGACAGGTGAAAGTCAGCCCCAGCATTTT; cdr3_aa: CASSLLGTGESQPQHF
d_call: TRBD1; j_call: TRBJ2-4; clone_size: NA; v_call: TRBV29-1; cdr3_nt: TGCAGCGTTGAAGAATCCAGGACCGGGACAGGGGGCAGGAACATTCAGTACTTC; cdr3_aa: CSVEESRTGTGGRNIQYF
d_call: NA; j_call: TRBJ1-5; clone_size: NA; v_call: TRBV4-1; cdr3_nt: TGCGCCAGCAGCCAAGAGGGGCCAGGCGTGCGGCCCCAGCATTTT; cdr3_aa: CASSQEGPGVRPQHF
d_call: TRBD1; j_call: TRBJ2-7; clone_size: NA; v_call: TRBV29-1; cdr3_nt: TGCAGCGTTGAATTGGACAGGGGAGAAATCTACGAGCAGTACTTC; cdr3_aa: CSVELDRGEIYEQYF
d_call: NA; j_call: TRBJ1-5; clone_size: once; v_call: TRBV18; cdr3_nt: TGTGCCAGCTCACCCACCGTAGTGGAGCCCCAGCATTTT; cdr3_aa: CASSPTVVEPQHF
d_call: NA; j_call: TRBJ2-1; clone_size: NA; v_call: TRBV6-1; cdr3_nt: TGTGCCAGCAGAACGGTCGGCAGGTACAATGAGCAGTTCTTC; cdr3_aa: CASRTVGRYNEQFF
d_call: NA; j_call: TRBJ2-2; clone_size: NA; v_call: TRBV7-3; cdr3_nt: TGTGCCAGCAGCTCATACAGGGTAGAGGACACCGGGGAGCTGTTTTTT; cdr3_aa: CASSSYRVEDTGELFF
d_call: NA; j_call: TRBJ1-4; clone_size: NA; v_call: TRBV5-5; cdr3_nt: TGTGCCAGCAGCTTGGGGACAGATATAGGAGGTGAAAAACTGTTTTTT; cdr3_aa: CASSLGTDIGGEKLFF
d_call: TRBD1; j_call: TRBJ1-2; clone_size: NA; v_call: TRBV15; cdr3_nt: TGTGCCACCAGCAGAGAGGGCAGGGGGCGAGTCCTCGGCTACACCTTC; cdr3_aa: CATSREGRGRVLGYTF
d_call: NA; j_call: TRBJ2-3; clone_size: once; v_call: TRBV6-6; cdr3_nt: TGTGCCAGCAGCCAGGGGACAGATACGCAGTATTTT; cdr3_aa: CASSQGTDTQYF
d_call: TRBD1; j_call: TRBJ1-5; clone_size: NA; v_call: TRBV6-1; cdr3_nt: TGTGCCAGCAGTGACCCCCTAGGGGGCGGTAGCAATCAGCCCCAGCATTTT; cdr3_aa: CASSDPLGGGSNQPQHF
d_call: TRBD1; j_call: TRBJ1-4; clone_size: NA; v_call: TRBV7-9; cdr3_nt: TGTGCCAGCAGCTCTCGAACAGGGGGGGAAAAACTGTTTTTT; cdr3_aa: CASSSRTGGEKLFF
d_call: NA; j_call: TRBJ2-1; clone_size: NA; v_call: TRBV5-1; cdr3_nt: TGCGCCAGCAGCTTGGCCTTTAGGGGAAACGTTGAGCAGTTCTTC; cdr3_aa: CASSLAFRGNVEQFF
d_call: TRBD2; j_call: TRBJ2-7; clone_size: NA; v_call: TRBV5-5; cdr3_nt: TGTGCCAGCAGCTTGGGCGTCCGGGAGGGGACCTACGAGCAGTACTTC; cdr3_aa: CASSLGVREGTYEQYF
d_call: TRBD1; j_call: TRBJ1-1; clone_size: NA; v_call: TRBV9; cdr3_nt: TGTGCCAGCAGCATCCGGGACAGAGGGACTGAAGCTTTCTTT; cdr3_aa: CASSIRDRGTEAFF
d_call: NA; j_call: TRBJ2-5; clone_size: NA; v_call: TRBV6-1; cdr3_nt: TGTGCCAGCACCGGAGGGTACTACCAAGAGACCCAGTACTTC; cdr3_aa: CASTGGYYQETQYF
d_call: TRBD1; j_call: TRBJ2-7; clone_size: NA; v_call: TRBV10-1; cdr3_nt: TGCGCCAGCATTTTCGACAGGGTCGACTACGAGCAGTACTTC; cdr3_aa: CASIFDRVDYEQYF
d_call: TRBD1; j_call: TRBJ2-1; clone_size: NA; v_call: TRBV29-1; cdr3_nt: TGCAGCGTTGAAGGTAGGACAGGGCGGAATGAGCAGTTCTTC; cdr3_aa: CSVEGRTGRNEQFF
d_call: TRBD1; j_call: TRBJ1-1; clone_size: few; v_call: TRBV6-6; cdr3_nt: TGTGCCAGCAGTCCGACAGGGGAAGCTTTCTTT; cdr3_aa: CASSPTGEAFF
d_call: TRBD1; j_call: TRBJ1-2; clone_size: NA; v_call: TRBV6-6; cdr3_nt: TGTGCCAGTTCGGCCGGGACAGACTATGGCTACACCTTC; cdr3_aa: CASSAGTDYGYTF
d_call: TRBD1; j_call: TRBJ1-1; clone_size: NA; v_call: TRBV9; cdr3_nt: TGTGCCAGCAGCGTAGCTGGACAGGGGTGGGATGAAGCTTTCTTT; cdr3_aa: CASSVAGQGWDEAFF
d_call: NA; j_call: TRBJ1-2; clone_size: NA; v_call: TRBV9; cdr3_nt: TGTGCCAGCAGCGCCCCCTCAGCCAGGGGTGGCTACACCTTC; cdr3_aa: CASSAPSARGGYTF
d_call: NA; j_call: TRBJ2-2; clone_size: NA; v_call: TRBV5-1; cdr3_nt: TGCGCCAGCAGCCAGCGACTGGCGGGGGCTTCGGACACCGGGGAGCTGTTTTTT; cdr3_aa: CASSQRLAGASDTGELFF
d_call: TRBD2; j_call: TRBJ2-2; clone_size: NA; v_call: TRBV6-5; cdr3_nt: TGTGCCAGCACATCAGGGACTAGCACCGGGGAGCTGTTTTTT; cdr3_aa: CASTSGTSTGELFF
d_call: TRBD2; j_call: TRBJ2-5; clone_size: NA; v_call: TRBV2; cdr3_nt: TGTGCCAGCAGGGCCGGGACTAGCGGGGGGGCCCCGGAGACCCAGTACTTC; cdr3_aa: CASRAGTSGGAPETQYF
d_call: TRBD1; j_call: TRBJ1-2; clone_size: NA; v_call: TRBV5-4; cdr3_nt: TGTGCCAGCAGCTCTCGGACAGGGGGGAGGAACTATGGCTACACCTTC; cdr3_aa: CASSSRTGGRNYGYTF
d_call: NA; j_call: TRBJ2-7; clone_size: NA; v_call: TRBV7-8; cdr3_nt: TGTGCCAGCAGCCCTCCGGCTAGCCCGAAATACGAGCAGTACTTC; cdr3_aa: CASSPPASPKYEQYF
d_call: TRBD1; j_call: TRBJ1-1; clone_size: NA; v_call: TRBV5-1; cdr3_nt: TGCGCCAGCAGCAGACTGACAGGGTCGGCGAGCACTGAAGCTTTCTTT; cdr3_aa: CASSRLTGSASTEAFF
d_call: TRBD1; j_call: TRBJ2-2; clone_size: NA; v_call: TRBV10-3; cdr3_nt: TGTGCCATCAGTGGGGCACAGGGGCGGCTGCTCGGGGAGCTGTTTTTT; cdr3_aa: CAISGAQGRLLGELFF
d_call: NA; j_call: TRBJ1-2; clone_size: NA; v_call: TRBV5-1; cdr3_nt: TGCGCCAGCAGCCCGGGTTGGGACTACTATGGCTACACCTTC; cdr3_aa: CASSPGWDYYGYTF
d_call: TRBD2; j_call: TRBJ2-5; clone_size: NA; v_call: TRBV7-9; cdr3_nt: TGTGCCAGCAGTCGAACTAGCGGGAGTTCGCTAGCCACTCAAGAGACCCAGTACTTC; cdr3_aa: CASSRTSGSSLATQETQYF
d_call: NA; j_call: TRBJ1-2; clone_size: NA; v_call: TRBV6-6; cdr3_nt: TGTGCCAGCAGTTACTCACCCCCCGGGGGCTACACCTTC; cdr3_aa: CASSYSPPGGYTF